Below, 24 T cell receptor beta chains from the same sample are listed, as sequenced in a study of OX40 agonist ivuxolimab in advanced cancers. Some clones are missing from TCRdb's copy, which holds only in-frame ones; the method was immunoSEQ multiplex PCR. This table has under 75,000 clones, about 90% appearing once. The sequences come from CD4+ or CD8+ T cells sorted from blood, collected in a trial of the OX40 agonist ivuxolimab. These receptors all come from an adult with an advanced solid tumor such as melanoma, head and neck, liver or kidney cancer.

J is TRBJ2-5 and V is TRBV7-3; D is unclear. The CDR3 is 13 amino acids. CDR1 is SGHTA, CDR2 FQGTGA, per germline. The V and J ends lost 2 bases and 1 base respectively, with 5 bases between them. This chain's CDR3 is CASSLGGQETQYF. The CDR3 bases are TGTGCCAGCAGCTTAGGCGGCCAAGAGACCCAGTACTTC. Full variable domain (outside the CDR3, taken from reference TRBV7-3 and TRBJ2-5): GAGVSQTPSNKVTEKGKYVELRCDPISGHTALYWYRQSLGQGPEFLIYFQGTGAADDSGLPNDRFFAVRPEGSVSTLKIQRTERGDSAVYLCASSLGGQETQYFGPGTRLLVL.

The chain links TRBV7-9 to TRBJ2-7, with 8 bases aligning to TRBD1. Trimming cost V 1 base and J 4 bases; bases outside gene matches: 6. The CDR3 is 15 residues long. Looked up from germline, CDR1 is SEHNR and CDR2 is FQNEAQ (reference sequence). CDR3 residues: CASSLGPGTGYEQYF. DNA of the CDR3: TGTGCCAGCAGCTTAGGGCCCGGGACAGGTTACGAGCAGTACTTC.

The chain employs TRBV15 and TRBJ2-1, with D possibly TRBD2 on 6 matching bases. Between the trimmed V and J ends, which lost 8 bases and 3 bases, there was a span of 17 bases. This CDR3 region has 15 residues. Germline CDR1 LNHNV, CDR2 YYDKDF (reference sequence). The CDR3 loop is CATGAGRLIYNEQFF. The CDR3 coding sequence is TGTGCCACCGGAGCGGGCCGTTTAATCTACAATGAGCAGTTCTTC.

V and J are TRBV5-4 and TRBJ1-5; 7 bases agree with TRBD1. The CDR3 covers 12 residues. The germline V gene encodes CDR1 SGHNT and CDR2 YYREEE (reference sequence). Trimming took 6 bases from V and 8 from J; bases not matched to a gene: 5. The CDR3 region is CASNPRGEPQHF. CDR3 DNA: TGTGCCAGCAACCCCAGGGGGGAGCCCCAGCATTTT.

This clone was seen more than once but under ten times. The rearrangement links TRBV4-3 to TRBJ1-4; tentative D call: TRBD1 (6 bases). Germline V gene sequence: CDR1 LGHNA, CDR2 YSLEER. With 10 bases removed from V and 3 bases from J, the gap between germline ends came to 12 bases. The CDR3 runs to 13 residues. Written as DNA, the CDR3 is TGCGCCACCTCGAGGGGGTCTAATGAAAAACTGTTTTTT. Translating it yields CATSRGSNEKLFF.

The chain combines TRBV7-9 with TRBJ2-2, with 8 positions matching TRBD1. V lost 5 bases, J lost 6 bases, and 14 bases stayed unmatched. Germline V lookup: CDR1 SEHNR, CDR2 FQNEAQ (reference sequence). CDR3 size: 17 residues. CDR3 sequence: CASSTPAGGGYAGELFF. DNA for the CDR3: TGTGCCAGCAGCACTCCCGCAGGGGGCGGATACGCCGGGGAGCTGTTTTTT. Looking up the rest from reference TRBV7-9 and TRBJ2-2 gives the full variable domain: DTGVSQNPRHKITKRGQNVTFRCDPISEHNRLYWYRQTLGQGPEFLTYFQNEAQLEKSRLLSDRFSAERPKGSFSTLEIQRTEQGDSAMYLCASSTPAGGGYAGELFFGEGSRLTVL.

V usage is TRBV14 and J usage is TRBJ2-3; D remains unclear. The CDR3 has 15 residues. Trimming took 5 bases from V and 2 from J, leaving 14 bases between them. CDR1 and CDR2 from the germline V gene are SGHDN and FVKESK. CDR3 in DNA: TGTGCCAGCAGCTTCACCCTCTCCTCCACAGATACGCAGTATTTT. It yields the protein CASSFTLSSTDTQYF.

This chain joins TRBV28 and TRBJ1-3, with 9 bases lining up with TRBD1. The germline V gene has CDR1 MDHEN and CDR2 SYDVKM. The CDR3 sequence is 15 residues long. V was pared by 1 base and J by 4 bases, with 2 bases of the junction left unmatched. The CDR3 DNA reads TGTGCCAGCAGTTTATTTGGACAGGGGGGAAACACCATATATTTT. Encoded protein: CASSLFGQGGNTIYF.

The V and J genes are TRBV6-6 and TRBJ1-5, with D uncertain. Germline V gives CDR1 MNHNY, CDR2 SVGAGI (reference sequence). V was pared by 4 bases and J by 4 bases, with 8 bases between. The CDR3 runs to 13 residues. This chain's CDR3 is CASSSQENQPQHF. The CDR3 nucleotides read TGTGCCAGCAGTTCCCAGGAGAATCAGCCCCAGCATTTT.

The chain joins TRBV9 to TRBJ2-7, with a weak D call TRBD1 (5 bases). The CDR3 consists of 13 residues. Trimming pared 4 bases from V and 2 bases from J, leaving 10 bases between. Germline V lookup: CDR1 SGDLS, CDR2 YYNGEE. The CDR3 DNA is TGTGCCAGCAGCCTCGACAGTGCCTACGAGCAGTACTTC. Its translation is CASSLDSAYEQYF.

The genes are TRBV9 and TRBJ2-1; perhaps D is TRBD1 or TRBD2 (5 bases each). The CDR3 extends over 14 amino acids. Trimming shortened V by 3 bases and J by 7 bases, and 14 bases separated the two germline ends. Germline values: CDR1 SGDLS, CDR2 YYNGEE. CDR3 nucleotide sequence: TGTGCCAGCAGCGGGGACCCTGGGGGAAATGAGCAGTTCTTC. This gives the protein CASSGDPGGNEQFF.

The chain carries TRBV5-5 and TRBJ1-1; 7 bases agree with TRBD1. This CDR3 is 13 amino acids long. Losses at the gene ends were 5 bases for V and 7 bases for J; bases not matched to a gene: 8. CDR1 and CDR2 from the germline V gene are SGHKS and YYEKEE (reference sequence). Written as DNA, the CDR3 is TGTGCCAGCAGTTGGACAGGAAACTTTGAAGCTTTCTTT. As protein: CASSWTGNFEAFF.

CDR3 sequence reads: CASSLLYGNGEQYF. CDR3 DNA: TGTGCCAGCAGCTTGTTGTACGGGAATGGCGAGCAGTACTTC. The chain has TRBV5-5 and TRBJ2-7, with a tentative D call TRBD2 (5 bases). The CDR3 totals 14 residues. V lost 1 base to trimming and J lost 6 bases, with 14 bases between them. Germline V gene data show CDR1 as SGHKS and CDR2 as YYEKEE (reference sequence).

This sequence joins TRBV21-1 and TRBJ2-2; the table's D call, TRBD1, was not checked against the DNA. TRBV21-1 constitutes a pseudogene. This CDR3 has 20 residues. CDR3 loop: CASSTHPGQGPPLYTGELFF. The CDR3 DNA sequence: TGTGCCAGCAGCACCCACCCGGGACAGGGGCCCCCTTTATACACCGGGGAGCTGTTTTTT.

The gene calls are TRBV28 and TRBJ1-4; D uncertain. Germline values: CDR1 MDHEN, CDR2 SYDVKM. Trimming shortened V by 3 bases and J by 2 bases, and 10 bases separated the two germline ends. The CDR3 extends over 15 amino acids. In DNA, the CDR3 is TGTGCCAGCAGTTTTGGCAGTGCCACTAATGAAAAACTGTTTTTT. Translating gives CASSFGSATNEKLFF.

The chain uses TRBV11-1 and TRBJ2-1; maybe TRBD2 (6 bases). V was trimmed by 5 bases and J by 6 bases, leaving 26 bases between them. The CDR3 spans 18 residues. Germline V gene lookup returns CDR1 SGHAT and CDR2 FQDESV (reference sequence). In DNA form, the CDR3 reads TGTGCCAGCAGCCCCGGTTATGGCGGGAACTCGGACCCCAATGAGCAGTTCTTC. It encodes CASSPGYGGNSDPNEQFF.

The chain has TRBV16 and TRBJ1-3, with a weak D call TRBD1 (5 bases). Germline V gene lookup returns CDR1 KGHSY and CDR2 FQNENV. Deletions cut 4 bases from V and 0 bases from J, with 10 bases between. This CDR3 region has 15 residues. The CDR3 loop is CASSPPGTSGNTIYF. The CDR3 DNA follows: TGTGCCAGCAGCCCCCCCGGGACCTCTGGAAACACCATATATTTT.

The chain has TRBV28 and TRBJ2-1, with 11 bases that match TRBD2. CDR1 MDHEN and CDR2 SYDVKM come from the germline V gene. There are 15 residues in the CDR3. Losses at the gene ends were 2 bases for V and 7 bases for J; bases not matched to a gene: 4. CDR3 coding DNA: TGTGCCAGCAGTTTAATGCTAGCGGGAGGTAATGAGCAGTTCTTC. Residues: CASSLMLAGGNEQFF.

This clone was seen a single time. The V call is TRBV6-5, the J call TRBJ2-7; tentatively, D is TRBD1 or TRBD2 (6 bases each). CDR3 length equals 12 residues. Germline V gene lookup returns CDR1 MNHEY and CDR2 SVGAGI. Trimming took off 6 bases at V and 7 bases at J, with 13 bases between the two ends. CDR3: CASRHQGGEQYF. In DNA, the CDR3 is TGTGCCAGCAGACACCAAGGGGGGGAGCAGTACTTC.

This clone was detected ten times or more. This sequence joins TRBV28 and TRBJ2-1; D perhaps matches TRBD1 (6 bases). CDR3 length equals 11 residues. The V end lost 7 bases, the J end lost 9 bases, and 10 bases lay between the germline ends. From germline, CDR1 is MDHEN and CDR2 SYDVKM. CDR3 loop: CASTKQGEQFF. The CDR3, as DNA: TGTGCCAGCACGAAACAGGGTGAGCAGTTCTTC.

This clone occurred once. J is TRBJ1-4 and V is TRBV28; D unclear. Germline V lookup: CDR1 MDHEN, CDR2 SYDVKM. Trimming removed 6 bases at V and 3 bases at J, with 11 bases between. The length of the CDR3 is 14 residues. CDR3 region: CASRLKGSNEKLFF. CDR3 in DNA: TGTGCCAGCAGATTGAAAGGGTCTAATGAAAAACTGTTTTTT.

The chain has TRBV13 and TRBJ1-2; TRBD1 matches 9 bases. The CDR3 is 14 amino acids. J was trimmed by 7 bases and V by 5 bases; bases with no gene match: 8. Germline lookup yields CDR1 PRHDT and CDR2 FYEKMQ (reference sequence). CDR3 protein: CASSIWGQGGGYTF. CDR3 sequence (DNA): TGTGCCAGCAGCATTTGGGGACAGGGAGGTGGCTACACCTTC.

V gene TRBV2 combines with J gene TRBJ1-1, with unresolved D. Germline loops: CDR1 SNHLY, CDR2 FYNNEI. The CDR3 covers 17 residues. Trimming removed 6 bases from V and 0 bases from J, with 20 bases in between. The CDR3 is CASSPFLAEPMNTEAFF. The CDR3, as DNA: TGTGCCAGCAGCCCTTTTCTGGCGGAACCCATGAACACTGAAGCTTTCTTT.

The chain combines TRBV28 with TRBJ2-2, with TRBD1 identical over 8 bases. Germline CDR1 MDHEN, CDR2 SYDVKM. The CDR3 spans 17 residues. V lost 4 bases and J lost 3; bases outside the gene matches: 10. The CDR3, as DNA: TGTGCCAGCAGTTGGGGAGGCACAGGGGGAGACACCGGGGAGCTGTTTTTT. Residues: CASSWGGTGGDTGELFF.